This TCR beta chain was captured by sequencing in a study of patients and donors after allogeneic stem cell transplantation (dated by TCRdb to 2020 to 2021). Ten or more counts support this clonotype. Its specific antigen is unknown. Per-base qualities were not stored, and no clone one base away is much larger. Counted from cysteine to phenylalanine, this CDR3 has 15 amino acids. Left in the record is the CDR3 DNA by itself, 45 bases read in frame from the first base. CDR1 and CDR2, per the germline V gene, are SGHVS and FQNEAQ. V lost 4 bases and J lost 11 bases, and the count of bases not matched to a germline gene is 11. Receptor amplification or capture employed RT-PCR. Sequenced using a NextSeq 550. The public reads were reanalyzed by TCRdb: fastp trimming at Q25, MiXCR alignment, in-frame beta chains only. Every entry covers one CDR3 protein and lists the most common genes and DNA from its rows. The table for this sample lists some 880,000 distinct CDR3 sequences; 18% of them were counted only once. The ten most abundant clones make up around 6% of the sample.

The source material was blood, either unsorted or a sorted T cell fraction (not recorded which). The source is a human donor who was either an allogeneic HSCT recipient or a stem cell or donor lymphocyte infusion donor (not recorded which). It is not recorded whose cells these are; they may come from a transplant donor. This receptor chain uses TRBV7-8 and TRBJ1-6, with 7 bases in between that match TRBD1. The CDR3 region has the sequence CASSSTTGQAAPLHF. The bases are TGTGCCAGCAGCTCCACAACCGGACAGGCAGCACCCCTCCACTTT.